The 9 T cell receptor beta chains below come from one sample, sequenced in a study of T cell responses to AZD1222 COVID-19 vaccine listed by TCRdb under 2021. The meaning of the sample's time point label: baseline before first vaccination. Sample treatment or condition, as interpreted from the label and publication: meningococcal conjugate vaccine given as trial control. Libraries were built with the immunoSEQ multiplex PCR assay. Held by TCRdb, this immuneACCESS table contains in-frame sequences only and omits some clones. Under half of the omission traces to an unresolved V gene where checked; the cause of the rest is unknown. The sample table contains around 120,000 clones; only one count was recorded for around nine tenths of them. Over 8.5% of the sample lies in the top ten. The source was peripheral blood, collected on day 0 of MenACWY control vaccination. The receptors stem from an adult in good health.

V gene TRBV11-3 combines with J gene TRBJ2-1, with TRBD1 identical over 7 bases. The junction had 3 bases not matched to a gene; V was cut back by 0 bases and J by 10 bases. CDR1 and CDR2 (germline): SGHNT, YENEEA. The CDR3 is 13 residues long. The CDR3 protein is CASSLDPRGEQFF. CDR3 DNA: TGTGCCAGCAGCTTAGATCCCAGGGGGGAGCAGTTCTTC.

The gene calls are TRBV12-3 or TRBV12-4 and TRBJ2-7; D gene uncertain. The CDR3 runs to 12 residues. Trimming left V 4 bases short and J 7 bases short, with 11 bases between. The CDR3 loop is CASSSPGLEQYF. In DNA, the CDR3 is TGTGCCAGCAGTTCCCCCGGGTTAGAGCAGTACTTC.

The chain employs TRBV6-1 and TRBJ2-2, with D hard to call. The germline V gene has CDR1 MNHNS and CDR2 SASEGT. The CDR3 length is 14 residues. Trimming took off 2 bases at V and 3 bases at J, with 7 bases between the two ends. The CDR3 loop is CASSESPDTGELFF. The CDR3, as DNA: TGTGCCAGCAGTGAAAGCCCCGACACCGGGGAGCTGTTTTTT.

This clone was seen only once. The J gene is TRBJ2-1, the V gene TRBV10-3; 7 bases are a match to TRBD2. The germline V gene encodes CDR1 ENHRY and CDR2 SYGVKD. CDR3 length equals 16 residues. V was clipped by 4 bases and J by 6 bases; unmatched bases: 12. The CDR3 region has the DNA TGTGCCATCAGTGGTAAGGCGGGAGTAGGTTCCAATGAGCAGTTCTTC. It yields the protein CAISGKAGVGSNEQFF.

This clone was seen a handful of times. The CDR3: CSVEFGRGRLNTEAFF. The CDR3 DNA follows: TGCAGCGTTGAATTTGGTCGGGGGCGCTTGAACACTGAAGCTTTCTTT. The J gene is TRBJ1-1, the V gene TRBV29-1, with a tentative D call TRBD1 (6 bases). CDR1 is SQVTM, CDR2 ANQGSEA, per germline. The CDR3 loop spans 16 amino acids. V lost 2 bases and J lost 0, with 16 bases in between.

V gene TRBV21-1 combines with J gene TRBJ2-5; the tabulated D call, TRBD1, remains unverified against the DNA. TRBV21-1 is a documented pseudogene. The CDR3 runs 10 residues. CDR3 residues: CASSQETQYF. The CDR3 region has the DNA TGTGCCAGCTCACAAGAGACCCAGTACTTC.

The chain is built from TRBV4-2 and TRBJ2-7; 9 positions match TRBD1. The J segment lost 5 bases and the V segment lost 5 bases, leaving 13 bases of the junction unmatched. From germline, CDR1 is LGHNA and CDR2 YNFKEQ. CDR3 length equals 16 residues. The CDR3 here is CASSSGAGQGFDEQYF. CDR3 bases: TGTGCCAGCAGCTCAGGAGCCGGACAGGGGTTCGACGAGCAGTACTTC.

V and J are TRBV6-4 and TRBJ1-1; tentative D call: TRBD1 (6 bases). Germline CDR1 MRHNA, CDR2 SNTAGT. V lost 7 bases and J lost 1, with 25 bases in between. The CDR3 sequence is 18 residues long. CDR3 sequence reads: CASIPPVWGRGSNTEAFF. DNA of the CDR3: TGTGCCAGCATACCTCCAGTCTGGGGGCGAGGATCGAACACTGAAGCTTTCTTT.

As DNA, the CDR3 is TGTGCCAGCAGTTTACTTACAGGGGACAATGAGCAGTTCTTC. This encodes CASSLLTGDNEQFF. The V and J genes are TRBV28 and TRBJ2-1, with 7 bases fitting TRBD1. CDR1 and CDR2 from the germline V gene are MDHEN and SYDVKM. V trimming: 2 bases; J trimming: 5 bases; junction bases outside the gene matches: 3. The CDR3 has 14 residues.